Detailed here is one T cell receptor beta chain. Its antigen is unidentified. The data were obtained in a study of Graves' ophthalmopathy and Graves' hyperthyroidism. As the template, RNA transcripts were used to amplify TCR beta CDR3 regions. RT-PCR in the first round used HTBI primers; a second-round multiplex PCR followed. Each CDR3 protein is one row after TCRdb ran MiXCR on the multiplex PCR reads. The data hold around 520,000 distinct CDR3 sequences, with just under 40% observed a single time. Enrollment excluded any patients with other autoimmune diseases, uncontrolled infections, pregnancy or lactation. Overall study results and limits: Appearing in blood as well were most expanded thyroid clonotypes above 0.001 frequency. Ophthalmopathy was separated from stable hyperthyroidism by a 13-signature model with 87.88% sensitivity and roughly 84% specificity.

The sequence derives from an adult man with Graves' hyperthyroidism. The sequenced material came from peripheral blood or thyroid tissue (not recorded which).

The DNA for the CDR3 is TGTGGCGGGGGGAGGGCCGACACCTTC. Amino acids: CGGGRADTF. This chain joins TRBV7-9 and TRBJ1-2; tentative D call: TRBD1 (5 bases). Germline assignment: CDR1 SEHNR and CDR2 FQNEAQ (reference sequence). The CDR3 extends over 9 amino acids.